Following are 16 T cell receptor beta chains from one sample sequenced in a study of T cells in Graves' hyperthyroidism and ophthalmopathy. Authors of the study amplified TCR beta CDR3 regions from RNA transcripts. During a first-round RT-PCR of the TCR CDR3, the HTBI primer set was used. TCRdb re-analysed the multiplex PCR reads in MiXCR, keeping a single row per CDR3 protein. The table has about 600,000 distinct CDR3 sequences, around 15% seen once; the top ten hold roughly 3.4%. The specimen sequenced was blood. Source of these receptors: a woman between 40 and 50 years old with Graves' ophthalmopathy.

The chain recombines TRBV7-9 with TRBJ2-7; 9 positions agree with TRBD2. Germline-derived CDR1 and CDR2 are SEHNR and FQNEAQ (reference sequence). V lost 3 bases and J lost 2; bases outside the gene matches: 2. The CDR3 runs to 14 residues. This chain's CDR3 is CASSFPSGTYEQYF. CDR3 DNA sequence: TGTGCCAGCAGCTTCCCTAGCGGGACCTACGAGCAGTACTTC. Based on the CDR3 plus reference TRBV7-9 and TRBJ2-7, the full variable domain is DTGVSQNPRHKITKRGQNVTFRCDPISEHNRLYWYRQTLGQGPEFLTYFQNEAQLEKSRLLSDRFSAERPKGSFSTLEIQRTEQGDSAMYLCASSFPSGTYEQYFGPGTRLTVT.

This clonotype has a count of ten or more. The chain links TRBV7-2 to TRBJ2-7; 11 bases align to TRBD2. J lost 6 bases, V lost 5 bases, and 6 bases had no gene match. Germline CDR1 reads SGHTA; CDR2 reads FQGNSA. CDR3 length: 14 residues. As DNA, the CDR3 is TGTGCCAGCAGCCCGCTAGCGGGAGGAGGCGAGCAGTACTTC. Its protein is CASSPLAGGGEQYF.

A few counts support this clonotype. CDR3 loop: CASSSGPQRTEAFF. The CDR3 nucleotides read TGCGCCAGCAGCTCCGGGCCCCAGAGGACTGAAGCTTTCTTT. The chain is built from TRBV5-1 and TRBJ1-1; D gene unclear. Germline CDR1 and CDR2: SGHRS and YFSETQ. The V and J ends lost 3 bases and 5 bases respectively, with 14 bases between them. The CDR3 sequence is 14 residues long.

The rearrangement links TRBV11-2 to TRBJ2-7, with TRBD2 matching over 12 bases. Losses at the gene ends were 5 bases for V and 3 bases for J; bases not matched to a gene: 5. Germline CDR1 and CDR2: SGHAT and FQNNGV. This CDR3 contains 15 residues. The DNA of the CDR3 is TGTGCCAGCAGCCCGACTAGCGGGAGAGGCTACGAGCAGTACTTC. Protein product: CASSPTSGRGYEQYF.

J is TRBJ2-7 and V is TRBV3-1; weak D call: TRBD2 (7 bases). The CDR3 is 15 amino acids. The germline V and J ends were trimmed by 1 base and 2 bases, with 12 bases remaining between them. CDR1 and CDR2 from the germline V gene are LGHDT and YNNKEL (reference sequence). CDR3 region: CASSQGWGGPYEQYF. As DNA, the CDR3 is TGTGCCAGCAGCCAAGGGTGGGGGGGGCCCTACGAGCAGTACTTC.

This clonotype was detected ten times or more. V gene TRBV7-9 combines with J gene TRBJ1-5; D is undetermined. CDR1 is SEHNR, CDR2 FQNEAQ, per germline (reference sequence). V was cut by 2 bases and J by 3 bases, with 14 bases left in between. The CDR3 sequence is 16 residues long. The DNA of the CDR3 is TGTGCCAGCAGCTTAAGTTCGGGTGGTTCCAATCAGCCCCAGCATTTT. The encoded protein is CASSLSSGGSNQPQHF.

This clonotype showed up just a few times. J is TRBJ2-5 and V is TRBV6-1, with TRBD1 matching 10 bases. The CDR3 consists of 16 residues. With 2 bases clipped from V and 0 bases from J, the junction kept 3 bases outside the gene matches. Germline loops: CDR1 MNHNS, CDR2 SASEGT. CDR3 region: CASSELGQGNQETQYF. For the CDR3, the DNA is TGTGCCAGCAGTGAACTGGGACAGGGGAACCAAGAGACCCAGTACTTC.

The chain uses TRBV5-1 and TRBJ2-5; tentative D call: TRBD2 (6 bases). This CDR3 is 16 amino acids long. Germline V lookup: CDR1 SGHRS, CDR2 YFSETQ. The V end was cut by 0 bases, the J end by 5 bases, with 17 bases between. The CDR3 loop reads CASSLGPGLLRETQYF. CDR3 nucleotides: TGCGCCAGCAGCTTGGGGCCGGGACTCCTGAGGGAGACCCAGTACTTC.

This clonotype showed up many times. The chain recombines TRBV28 with TRBJ2-7; tentatively, D is TRBD2 (7 bases). The V gene lost 4 bases and the J gene lost 0 bases, with 19 bases spanning the gap. Germline V gives CDR1 MDHEN, CDR2 SYDVKM. CDR3 size: 17 residues. CDR3 DNA: TGTGCCAGCAGTTCTGGGGGGGGGGCAATGAGCTCCTACGAGCAGTACTTC. It translates to CASSSGGGAMSSYEQYF. The complete variable domain, with remaining parts taken from reference TRBV28 and TRBJ2-7, reads DVKVTQSSRYLVKRTGEKVFLECVQDMDHENMFWYRQDPGLGLRLIYFSYDVKMKEKGDIPEGYSVSREKKERFSLILESASTNQTSMYLCASSSGGGAMSSYEQYFGPGTRLTVT.

This clonotype appeared many times. V usage is TRBV20-1 and J usage is TRBJ1-5, with D unclear. The germline V and J ends were trimmed by 0 bases and 2 bases, with 8 bases remaining between them. The CDR3 is 14 residues long. CDR1 is DFQATT, CDR2 SNEGSKA, per germline (reference sequence). The CDR3 region has the DNA TGCAGTGCTAGAGATCTTCGGGGCAATCAGCCCCAGCATTTT. Translating it yields CSARDLRGNQPQHF.

The chain joins TRBV30 to TRBJ2-1, with 12 bases that match TRBD2. CDR3 size: 16 residues. Germline assignment: CDR1 GTSNPN and CDR2 SVGIG (reference sequence). The V and J ends lost 7 bases and 7 bases, in that order; junction bases with no gene match: 14. The CDR3 protein is CAFENGGTSGSNEQFF. The CDR3 coding sequence is TGTGCCTTTGAAAACGGAGGGACTAGCGGGTCTAATGAGCAGTTCTTC.

This clonotype came up many times. The chain has TRBV7-8 and TRBJ2-2, with 14 bases aligning to TRBD2. The CDR3 spans 20 residues. After removal of 5 bases from V and 0 bases from J, the junction contained 11 bases not matched to a gene. Germline assignment: CDR1 SGHVS and CDR2 FQNEAQ. CDR3 sequence (DNA): TGTGCCAGCAGCCTAACCCGTGGACTAGCGGGAGGACCGAACACCGGGGAGCTGTTTTTT. Residues: CASSLTRGLAGGPNTGELFF.

This clonotype was observed at least ten times. The V gene is TRBV18, the J gene TRBJ1-2, with a possible D match to TRBD1 (6 bases). The germline V gene encodes CDR1 KGHSH and CDR2 LQKENI. The length of the CDR3 is 17 residues. V shed 2 bases and J shed 6 bases, with 22 bases lying between them. The CDR3 nucleotides are TGTGCCAGCTCACCAGCCCTAAGTAGGACAGAAAGTGATGGCTACACCTTC. This codes for CASSPALSRTESDGYTF. Filled out from reference TRBV18 and TRBJ1-2, the complete variable domain reads NAGVMQNPRHLVRRRGQEARLRCSPMKGHSHVYWYRQLPEEGLKFMVYLQKENIIDESGMPKERFSAEFPKEGPSILRIQQVVRGDSAAYFCASSPALSRTESDGYTFGSGTRLTVV.

This clonotype was counted at least ten times. CDR3 region: CASSWTGGSDYGTEAFF. DNA of the CDR3: TGTGCCAGCAGTTGGACAGGGGGCTCTGACTATGGCACTGAAGCTTTCTTT. The chain carries TRBV28 and TRBJ1-1; 11 positions match TRBD1. The germline V gene encodes CDR1 MDHEN and CDR2 SYDVKM. The CDR3 runs to 17 residues. The V and J ends lost 4 bases and 4 bases, in that order; junction bases with no gene match: 11. The full variable domain, rest sourced from reference TRBV28 and TRBJ1-1, is DVKVTQSSRYLVKRTGEKVFLECVQDMDHENMFWYRQDPGLGLRLIYFSYDVKMKEKGDIPEGYSVSREKKERFSLILESASTNQTSMYLCASSWTGGSDYGTEAFFGQGTRLTVV.

The chain is built from TRBV6-1 and TRBJ1-1; the match to TRBD1 covers 7 bases. The germline V gene encodes CDR1 MNHNS and CDR2 SASEGT. CDR3 size: 13 residues. The V gene end was trimmed by 6 bases and the J gene end by 5 bases; junction bases not matched to a gene: 6. CDR3 sequence: CASRDRTATEAFF. CDR3 nucleotide sequence: TGTGCCAGCAGGGACAGGACGGCGACTGAAGCTTTCTTT.

The chain uses TRBV5-4 and TRBJ2-3; 8 bases fit TRBD1. Germline V gene lookup returns CDR1 SGHNT and CDR2 YYREEE (reference sequence). V trimming: 0 bases; J trimming: 0 bases; junction bases outside the gene matches: 12. This CDR3 has 19 residues. CDR3 coding DNA: TGTGCCAGCAGCTTGGGACCAGGGGGCTTCACTATTAGCACAGATACGCAGTATTTT. Its protein product is CASSLGPGGFTISTDTQYF.